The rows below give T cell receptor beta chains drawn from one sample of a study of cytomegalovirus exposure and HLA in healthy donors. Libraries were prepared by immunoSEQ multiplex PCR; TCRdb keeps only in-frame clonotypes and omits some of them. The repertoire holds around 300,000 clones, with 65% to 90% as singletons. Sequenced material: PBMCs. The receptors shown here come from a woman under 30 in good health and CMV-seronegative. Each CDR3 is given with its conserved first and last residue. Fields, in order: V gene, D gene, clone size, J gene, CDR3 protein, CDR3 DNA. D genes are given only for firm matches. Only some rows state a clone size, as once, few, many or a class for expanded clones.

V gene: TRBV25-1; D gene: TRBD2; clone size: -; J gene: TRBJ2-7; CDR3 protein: CASSEWGGRSYEQYF; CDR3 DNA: TGTGCCAGCAGTGAATGGGGAGGGAGAAGCTACGAGCAGTACTTC
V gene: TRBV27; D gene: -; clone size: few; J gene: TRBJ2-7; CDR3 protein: CASSPDRPDEQYF; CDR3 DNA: TGTGCCAGCAGCCCAGACAGGCCGGATGAGCAGTACTTC
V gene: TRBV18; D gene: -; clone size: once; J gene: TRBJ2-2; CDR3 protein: CASSPPSGLNTGELFF; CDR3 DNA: TGTGCCAGCTCACCGCCCAGCGGACTGAACACCGGGGAGCTGTTTTTT
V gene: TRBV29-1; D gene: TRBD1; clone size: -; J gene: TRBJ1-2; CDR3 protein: CSVVQGAYGYTF; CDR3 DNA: TGCAGCGTTGTGCAGGGGGCGTATGGCTACACCTTC
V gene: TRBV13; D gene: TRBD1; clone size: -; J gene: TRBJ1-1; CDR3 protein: CASSPRDRGGTEAFF; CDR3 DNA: TGTGCCAGCAGCCCGAGGGACAGGGGGGGAACTGAAGCTTTCTTT
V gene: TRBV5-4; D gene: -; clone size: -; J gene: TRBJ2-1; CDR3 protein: CASWRVYNEQFF; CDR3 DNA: TGTGCCAGCTGGCGGGTATACAATGAGCAGTTCTTC
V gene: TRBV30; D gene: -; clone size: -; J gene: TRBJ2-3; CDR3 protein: CAWEQGYTSTDTQYF; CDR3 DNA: TGTGCCTGGGAACAGGGATATACCAGCACAGATACGCAGTATTTT
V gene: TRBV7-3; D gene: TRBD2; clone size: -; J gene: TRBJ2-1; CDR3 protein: CASSLGLDNEQFF; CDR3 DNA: TGTGCCAGCAGCCTGGGACTAGACAATGAGCAGTTCTTC
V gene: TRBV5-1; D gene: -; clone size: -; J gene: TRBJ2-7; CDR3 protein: CASSLAGTTDPYEQYF; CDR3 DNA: TGCGCCAGCAGCTTGGCCGGGACAACCGACCCCTACGAGCAGTACTTC
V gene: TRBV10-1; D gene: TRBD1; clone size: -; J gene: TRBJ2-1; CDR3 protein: CASSGDAGQGLYNEQFF; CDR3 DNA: TGCGCCAGCAGTGGAGACGCTGGACAGGGACTCTACAATGAGCAGTTCTTC
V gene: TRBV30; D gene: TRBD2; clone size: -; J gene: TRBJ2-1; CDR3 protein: CAGGLAGANEQFF; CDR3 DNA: TGTGCCGGGGGACTAGCGGGTGCCAATGAGCAGTTCTTC
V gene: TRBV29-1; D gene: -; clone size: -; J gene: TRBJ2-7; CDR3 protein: CSVESGRRDEQYF; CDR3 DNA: TGCAGCGTTGAATCGGGGAGGAGGGACGAGCAGTACTTC
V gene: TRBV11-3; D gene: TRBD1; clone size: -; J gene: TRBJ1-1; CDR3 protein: CASSSHSPRTGSGTEAFF; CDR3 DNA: TGTGCCAGCAGCTCACATAGCCCAAGGACAGGCTCGGGCACTGAAGCTTTCTTT
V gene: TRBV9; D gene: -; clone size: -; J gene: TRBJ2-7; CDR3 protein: CASSAGYEQYF; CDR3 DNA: TGTGCCAGCAGCGCGGGGTACGAGCAGTACTTC
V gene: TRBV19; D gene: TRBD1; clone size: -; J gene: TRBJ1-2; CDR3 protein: CASRNRGSYGYTF; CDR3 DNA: TGTGCCAGTAGGAACAGGGGGTCCTATGGCTACACCTTC
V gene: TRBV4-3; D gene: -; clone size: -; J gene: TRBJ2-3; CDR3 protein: CASSQAPGNTQYF; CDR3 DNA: TGCGCCAGCAGCCAAGCGCCGGGAAATACGCAGTATTTT
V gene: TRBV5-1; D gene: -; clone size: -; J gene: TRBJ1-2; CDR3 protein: CASSPDSNYGYTF; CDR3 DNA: TGCGCCAGCAGTCCCGACAGCAACTATGGCTACACCTTC
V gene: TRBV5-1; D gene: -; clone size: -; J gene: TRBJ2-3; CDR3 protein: CASSFGGTEDTQYF; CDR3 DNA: TGCGCCAGCAGCTTTGGAGGGACAGAAGATACGCAGTATTTT
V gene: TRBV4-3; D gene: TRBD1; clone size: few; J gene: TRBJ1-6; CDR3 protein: CASSQDRTGWNSPLHF; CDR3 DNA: TGCGCCAGCAGCCAAGACAGGACAGGGTGGAATTCACCCCTCCACTTT
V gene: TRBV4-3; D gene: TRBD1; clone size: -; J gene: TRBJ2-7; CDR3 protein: CASSPSLMGQLTYEQYF; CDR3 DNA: TGCGCCAGCAGCCCTTCGCTTATGGGACAGCTTACCTACGAGCAGTACTTC
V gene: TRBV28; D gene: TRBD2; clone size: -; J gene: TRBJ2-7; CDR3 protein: CASSYGPSGDSYGYEQYF; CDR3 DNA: TGTGCCAGCAGTTACGGGCCTAGCGGGGACTCTTACGGCTACGAGCAGTACTTC
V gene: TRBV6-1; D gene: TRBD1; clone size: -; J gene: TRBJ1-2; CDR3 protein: CASSVRTGGHGYTF; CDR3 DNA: TGTGCCAGCAGTGTTAGGACAGGGGGGCATGGCTACACCTTC
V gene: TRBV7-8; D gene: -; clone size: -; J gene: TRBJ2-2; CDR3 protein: CASSPGTPIYAGELFF; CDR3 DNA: TGTGCCAGCAGCCCTGGGACTCCCATTTATGCCGGGGAGCTGTTTTTT
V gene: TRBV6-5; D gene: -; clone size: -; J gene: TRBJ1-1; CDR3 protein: CASSYTGSAEAFF; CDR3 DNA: TGTGCCAGCAGTTATACAGGGAGCGCTGAAGCTTTCTTT
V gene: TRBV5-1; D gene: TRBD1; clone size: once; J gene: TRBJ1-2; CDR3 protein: CASSHQQGEGYTF; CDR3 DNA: TGCGCCAGCAGCCATCAACAGGGGGAAGGCTACACCTTC
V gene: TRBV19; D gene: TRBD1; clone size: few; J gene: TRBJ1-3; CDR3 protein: CASSSPGGRNTIYF; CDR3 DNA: TGTGCCAGTAGTTCTCCAGGGGGCCGAAACACCATATATTTT
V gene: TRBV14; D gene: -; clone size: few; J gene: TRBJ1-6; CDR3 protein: CASSRSGNLNGSPLHF; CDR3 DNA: TGTGCCAGCAGCCGGTCGGGGAACCTAAATGGTTCACCCCTCCACTTT
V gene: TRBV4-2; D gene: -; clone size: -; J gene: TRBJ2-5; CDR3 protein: CASSSSSGEQETQYF; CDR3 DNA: TGTGCCAGCAGCTCTAGCTCGGGGGAACAAGAGACCCAGTACTTC
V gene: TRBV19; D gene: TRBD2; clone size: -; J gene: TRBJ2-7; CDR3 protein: CASSHLAGGAYEQYF; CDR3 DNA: TGTGCCAGTAGCCACTTAGCGGGGGGGGCCTACGAGCAGTACTTC
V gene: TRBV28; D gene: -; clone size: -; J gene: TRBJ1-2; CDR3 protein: CASSLVRTDYRYTF; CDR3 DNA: TGTGCCAGCAGTTTAGTCAGGACAGATTATCGCTACACCTTC
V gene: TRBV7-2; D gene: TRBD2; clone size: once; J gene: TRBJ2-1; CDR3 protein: CASGGGGGVYNEQFF; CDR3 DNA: TGTGCCAGCGGCGGTGGCGGGGGGGTCTACAATGAGCAGTTCTTC
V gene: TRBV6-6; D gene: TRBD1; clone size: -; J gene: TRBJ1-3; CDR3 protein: CALREGAHSGNTIYF; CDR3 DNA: TGTGCCCTCCGGGAGGGGGCCCACTCTGGAAACACCATATATTTT
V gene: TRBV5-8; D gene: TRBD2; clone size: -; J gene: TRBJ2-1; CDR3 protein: CASSPTSGRPYNEQFF; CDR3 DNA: TGTGCCAGCAGCCCGACTAGCGGGAGACCCTACAATGAGCAGTTCTTC
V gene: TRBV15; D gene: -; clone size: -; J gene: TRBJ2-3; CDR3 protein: CATSRDLVGTDTQYF; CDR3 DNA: TGTGCCACCAGCAGAGATCTTGTTGGCACAGATACGCAGTATTTT
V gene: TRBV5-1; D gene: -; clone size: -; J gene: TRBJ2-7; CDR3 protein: CASSLETAYEQYF; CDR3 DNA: TGCGCCAGCAGCTTGGAAACAGCCTACGAGCAGTACTTC
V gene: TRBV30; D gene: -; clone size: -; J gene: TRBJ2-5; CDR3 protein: CAWAVDSWETQYF; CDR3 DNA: TGTGCCTGGGCAGTGGACTCGTGGGAGACCCAGTACTTC
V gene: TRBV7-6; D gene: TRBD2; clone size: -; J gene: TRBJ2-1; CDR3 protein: CASAQRTSGYNEQFF; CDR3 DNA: TGTGCCAGCGCCCAACGGACTAGCGGATACAATGAGCAGTTCTTC
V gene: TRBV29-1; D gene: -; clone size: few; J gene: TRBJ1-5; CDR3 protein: CSVLTGLHQPQHF; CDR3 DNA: TGCAGCGTCTTGACAGGACTCCATCAGCCCCAGCATTTT
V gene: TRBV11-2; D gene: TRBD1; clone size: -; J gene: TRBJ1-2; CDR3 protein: CASSSSYRGDYGYTF; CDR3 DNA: TGTGCCAGCAGCTCTTCCTACAGGGGAGACTATGGCTACACCTTC
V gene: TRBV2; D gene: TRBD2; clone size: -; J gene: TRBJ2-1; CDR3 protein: CASTAGLGITEQFF; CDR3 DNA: TGTGCCAGCACCGCGGGACTAGGAATCACTGAGCAGTTCTTC
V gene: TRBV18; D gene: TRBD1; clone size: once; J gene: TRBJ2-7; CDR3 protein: CASSPPSGQDFSEQYF; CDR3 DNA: TGTGCCAGCTCACCCCCGTCAGGACAGGACTTCTCCGAGCAGTACTTC
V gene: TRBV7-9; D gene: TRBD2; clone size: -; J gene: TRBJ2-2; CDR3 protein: CASSFSGGETGELFF; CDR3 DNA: TGTGCCAGCAGCTTTAGCGGGGGGGAGACCGGGGAGCTGTTTTTT
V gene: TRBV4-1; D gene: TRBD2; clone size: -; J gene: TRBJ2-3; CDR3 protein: CASSQGLAATDTQYF; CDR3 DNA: TGCGCCAGCAGCCAGGGACTAGCGGCCACAGATACGCAGTATTTT
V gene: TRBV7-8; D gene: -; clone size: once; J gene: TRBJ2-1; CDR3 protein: CASSLTTGIVFSTHNEQFF; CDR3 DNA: TGTGCCAGCAGCTTAACGACAGGAATTGTGTTCTCTACTCACAATGAGCAGTTCTTC
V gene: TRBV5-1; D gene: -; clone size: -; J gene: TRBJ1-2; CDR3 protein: CASSLMSGSYGYTF; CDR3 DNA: TGCGCCAGCAGCTTGATGTCGGGGAGCTATGGCTACACCTTC
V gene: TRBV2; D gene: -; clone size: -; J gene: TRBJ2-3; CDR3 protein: CASSSDRADTQYF; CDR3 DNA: TGTGCCAGCAGTTCGGACAGAGCAGATACGCAGTATTTT
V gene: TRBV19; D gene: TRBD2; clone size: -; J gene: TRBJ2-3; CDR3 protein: CASSRPGLASIADTQYF; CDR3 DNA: TGTGCCAGTAGTAGACCGGGACTAGCCTCAATCGCAGATACGCAGTATTTT
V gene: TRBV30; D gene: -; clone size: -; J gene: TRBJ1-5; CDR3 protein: CAWRDSNGRYSNQPQHF; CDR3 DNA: TGTGCCTGGAGGGACAGCAACGGAAGATATAGCAATCAGCCCCAGCATTTT
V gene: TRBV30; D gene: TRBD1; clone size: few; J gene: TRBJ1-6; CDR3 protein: CASAEDRTNSPLHF; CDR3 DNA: TGTGCCTCCGCAGAGGACAGGACCAATTCACCCCTCCACTTT
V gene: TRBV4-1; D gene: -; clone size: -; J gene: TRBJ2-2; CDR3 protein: CASSQESAGGTGELFF; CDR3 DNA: TGCGCCAGCAGCCAAGAAAGTGCCGGGGGCACCGGGGAGCTGTTTTTT
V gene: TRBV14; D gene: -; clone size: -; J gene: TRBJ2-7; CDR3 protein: CASSQVTGPYEQYF; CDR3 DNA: TGTGCCAGCAGCCAAGTGACAGGTCCCTACGAGCAGTACTTC
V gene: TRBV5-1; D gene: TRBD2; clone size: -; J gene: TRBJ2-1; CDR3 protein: CASAGGTSGRPSYNEQFF; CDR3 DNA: TGCGCCAGCGCGGGAGGGACTAGCGGGAGGCCGTCCTACAATGAGCAGTTCTTC
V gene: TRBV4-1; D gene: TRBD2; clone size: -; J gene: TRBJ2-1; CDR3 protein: CASSPGLAGGGYNEQFF; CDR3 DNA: TGCGCCAGCAGCCCCGGACTAGCGGGAGGGGGGTACAATGAGCAGTTCTTC
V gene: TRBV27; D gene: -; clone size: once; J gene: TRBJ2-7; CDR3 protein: CASSLKDSYEQYF; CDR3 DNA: TGTGCCAGCAGTTTAAAGGACAGCTACGAGCAGTACTTC
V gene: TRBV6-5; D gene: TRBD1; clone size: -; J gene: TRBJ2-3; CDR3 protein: CASSYTDRGTDTQYF; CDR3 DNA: TGTGCCAGCAGTTACACAGACAGGGGCACAGATACGCAGTATTTT